The 21 T cell receptor beta chains reported below all come from one sample, sequenced in a study of T cell repertoires in cytomegalovirus infection (dated by TCRdb to between 2018 and 2021). Sequencing was carried out with an Illumina HiSeq 1500. TCRdb cleaned the public reads at Q25 with fastp, built clones with MiXCR and kept in-frame beta chains. When rows share a CDR3 protein, they turn into one entry using the most common DNA and genes. The sample table holds 450,000 to 650,000 distinct CDR3 sequences, of which about 39% were seen once. 48% of the sample belongs to the ten largest clones. The antigens of these receptors remain unknown. The treatment or condition label, as the study defines it: in vitro stimulation with specific CMV peptide epitopes to enrich CMV-specific T cells. The sequenced sample was cultured PBMCs, obtained from culture after CMV antigen stimulation. The receptor set was obtained from a human donor in good health (CMV status not recorded). Some clones in this sample may be carry-over from other donors' samples.

The V call is TRBV10-3, the J call TRBJ1-2, with D tentatively TRBD1 (5 bases). The CDR3 extends over 13 amino acids. V shed 6 bases and J shed 7 bases, with 15 bases lying between them. Per germline, CDR1 ENHRY and CDR2 SYGVKD. CDR3 DNA: TGTGCCATCAGGGGCAGGGATGGTTTTGGCTACACCTTC. Protein: CAIRGRDGFGYTF.

This rearrangement joins TRBV6-1 to TRBJ2-1; TRBD2 is a possible D gene (5 bases). V lost 6 bases and J 0 bases, leaving 21 bases between the germline ends. The CDR3 runs to 18 residues. Germline assignment: CDR1 MNHNS and CDR2 SASEGT. The CDR3 bases are TGTGCCAGCAGCTATCGCAGGAGGACCCTAGGCTCCTACAATGAGCAGTTCTTC. Protein sequence: CASSYRRRTLGSYNEQFF.

The chain combines TRBV6-1 with TRBJ2-1; D uncertain. The V gene lost 3 bases and the J gene lost 10 bases, with 16 bases spanning the gap. CDR3 length: 14 amino acids. The germline CDR1 and CDR2 sequences are MNHNS and SASEGT. Here the CDR3 reads CASSDQALLDEQFF. DNA for the CDR3: TGTGCCAGCAGTGATCAGGCCTTGTTGGACGAGCAGTTCTTC.

The V call is TRBV12-3 or TRBV12-4, the J call TRBJ1-2; TRBD1 matches 7 bases. The CDR3 totals 14 residues. J was trimmed by 7 bases and V by 3 bases; bases with no gene match: 8. CDR3 protein: CASSFPRQGLGYTF. CDR3 DNA: TGTGCCAGCAGTTTCCCAAGACAGGGTCTTGGCTACACCTTC.

V gene TRBV4-1 combines with J gene TRBJ1-5; D may be TRBD1 (5 bases). Germline V gene data show CDR1 as MGHRA and CDR2 as YSYEKL. The CDR3 spans 17 residues. V was clipped by 0 bases and J by 2 bases, with 14 bases between them. The CDR3 loop is CASSQDRGVVGNQPQHF. The DNA of the CDR3 is TGCGCCAGCAGCCAAGATCGGGGGGTAGTAGGCAATCAGCCCCAGCATTTT.

The chain employs TRBV2 and TRBJ2-4; no firm D call. The CDR3 loop spans 14 amino acids. Germline loops: CDR1 SNHLY, CDR2 FYNNEI. V was shortened by 3 bases and J by 2 bases, with 8 bases between the two germline ends. DNA for the CDR3: TGTGCCAGCAGTGATGGACCGTCCAAAAACATTCAGTACTTC. Protein sequence: CASSDGPSKNIQYF. The whole variable domain, filled in from reference TRBV2 and TRBJ2-4, reads EPEVTQTPSHQVTQMGQEVILRCVPISNHLYFYWYRQILGQKVEFLVSFYNNEISEKSEIFDDQFSVERPDGSNFTLKIRSTKLEDSAMYFCASSDGPSKNIQYFGAGTRLSVL.

The rearrangement uses TRBV7-4 and TRBJ2-2, with D maybe TRBD2 (5 bases). Per germline, CDR1 SGHVT and CDR2 SQSDAQ. Trimming took 7 bases from V and 7 from J, leaving 7 bases between them. CDR3 length equals 11 residues. In DNA form, the CDR3 reads TGTGCCAGCACGGGAATCGGGGAGCTGTTTTTT. The encoded protein is CASTGIGELFF.

CDR3 amino acids: CASSTSPTGVEQYF. The DNA of the CDR3 is TGTGCCAGTAGTACCAGCCCGACAGGGGTCGAGCAGTACTTC. The chain uses TRBV19 and TRBJ2-7; 8 bases map to TRBD1. CDR3 size: 14 residues. J gave up 6 bases and V 4 bases, and 8 bases lay outside the gene matches. Germline CDR1 is LNHDA and CDR2 is SQIVND (reference sequence).

J is TRBJ1-1 and V is TRBV5-1; 7 nucleotides line up with TRBD1. Germline assignment: CDR1 SGHRS and CDR2 YFSETQ. The CDR3 totals 14 residues. Trimming took 6 bases from V and 7 from J; bases not matched to a gene: 12. The CDR3: CASTPGGRQVEAFF. In DNA form, the CDR3 reads TGCGCCAGCACCCCAGGGGGGCGCCAGGTTGAAGCTTTCTTT.

The genes are TRBV20-1 and TRBJ2-5, with 9 bases matching TRBD2. The junction had 4 bases not matched to a gene; V was cut back by 1 base and J by 7 bases. Germline values: CDR1 DFQATT, CDR2 SNEGSKA (reference sequence). This CDR3 has 13 residues. In DNA, the CDR3 is TGCAGTGCTAGAGTTAGCGGGAGACCGACCCAGTACTTC. Translating it yields CSARVSGRPTQYF.

V gene TRBV7-2 combines with J gene TRBJ2-5; 9 nucleotides line up with TRBD1. Germline V gives CDR1 SGHTA, CDR2 FQGNSA. V trimming: 4 bases; J trimming: 4 bases; junction bases outside the gene matches: 1. CDR3 length: 13 amino acids. For the CDR3, the DNA is TGTGCCAGCAGCTGGGACAGGGTAGAGACCCAGTACTTC. It specifies CASSWDRVETQYF.

V and J are TRBV10-3 and TRBJ1-4; D unclear. The V gene's germline CDR1 is ENHRY and CDR2 SYGVKD. The CDR3 extends over 14 amino acids. V dropped 3 bases and J dropped 0 bases, with 5 bases sitting between them. The CDR3 DNA sequence: TGTGCCATCAGTGACAGTGCAACTAATGAAAAACTGTTTTTT. Translation: CAISDSATNEKLFF.

The rearrangement links TRBV30 to TRBJ2-7; no firm D call. The CDR3 covers 13 residues. The V end lost 0 bases, the J end lost 3 bases, and 9 bases lay between the germline ends. From germline, CDR1 is GTSNPN and CDR2 SVGIG (reference sequence). The CDR3 region has the DNA TGTGCCTGGAGTGTCGGCAGCTTCTACGAGCAGTACTTC. Protein product: CAWSVGSFYEQYF.

CDR3 nucleotide sequence: TGTGCCAGCAGTTACTGGGCCAGGGGGACGCAGCCCCAGCATTTT. Translated: CASSYWARGTQPQHF. The V gene is TRBV6-7, the J gene TRBJ1-5; 7 bases fit TRBD1. TRBV6-7 is flagged as an ORF with uncertain function. V lost 1 base and J lost 7; bases outside the gene matches: 7. CDR3 length equals 15 residues.

The genes are TRBV11-3 and TRBJ2-3, with TRBD2 as a possible D gene (6 bases). The CDR3 is made up of 16 amino acids. Germline V lookup: CDR1 SGHNT, CDR2 YENEEA. V was clipped by 4 bases and J by 1 base, with 15 bases between them. The CDR3 is CASSSAPGEGTDTQYF. DNA for the CDR3: TGTGCCAGCAGCTCCGCACCTGGGGAGGGCACAGATACGCAGTATTTT.

This clonotype was recorded at least ten times. V gene TRBV7-2 combines with J gene TRBJ2-1; perhaps TRBD2 as D (7 bases). Germline CDR1 and CDR2: SGHTA and FQGNSA. The CDR3 loop spans 17 amino acids. Trimming took off 3 bases at V and 4 bases at J, with 19 bases between the two ends. CDR3 coding DNA: TGTGCCAGCAGCTTGCGGGGGCGGGAGAGTTCTTACAATGAGCAGTTCTTC. It specifies CASSLRGRESSYNEQFF.

Notes on this clonotype: An end of the junction differs from the germline gene, which may be a read error. The chain couples TRBV11-2 to TRBJ2-1, with 9 bases matching TRBD2. The CDR3 length is 14 residues. Looked up from germline, CDR1 is SGHAT and CDR2 is FQNNGV. The CDR3 reads CASNLAGAYNEQFF. CDR3 coding DNA: TGTGCCAGCAACTTAGCGGGGGCGTACAATGAGCAGTTCTTC.

The chain carries TRBV19 and TRBJ2-3; tentatively, D is TRBD1 (6 bases). Germline assignment: CDR1 LNHDA and CDR2 SQIVND (reference sequence). Between the trimmed V and J ends, which lost 3 bases and 1 base, there was a span of 11 bases. CDR3 size: 15 residues. The chain's CDR3 is CASSIRDMRTDTQYF. The DNA of the CDR3 is TGTGCCAGTAGTATCCGGGACATGCGCACAGATACGCAGTATTTT.

This clonotype was counted between two and nine times. The chain couples TRBV7-2 to TRBJ2-1, with 10 nucleotides matching TRBD2. V trimming: 1 base; J trimming: 6 bases; junction bases outside the gene matches: 3. The CDR3 sequence is 15 residues long. Germline CDR1 is SGHTA and CDR2 is FQGNSA. This CDR3 reads CASSLVGTSVNEQFF. CDR3 coding DNA: TGTGCCAGCAGCTTAGTGGGGACTAGCGTCAATGAGCAGTTCTTC.

This clonotype was observed a handful of times. The rearrangement uses TRBV6-6 and TRBJ2-3, with 7 bases matching TRBD2. The germline gives CDR1 MNHNY, CDR2 SVGAGI (reference sequence). The CDR3 runs 17 residues. The V and J ends lost 0 bases and 2 bases, in that order; junction bases with no gene match: 8. DNA of the CDR3: TGTGCCAGCAGTTACTCGTTTCAGCGGGACCCCACAGATACGCAGTATTTT. Amino acids: CASSYSFQRDPTDTQYF.

V usage is TRBV11-2 and J usage is TRBJ2-1; 12 bases align to TRBD2. CDR3 length: 16 amino acids. Germline CDR1 and CDR2: SGHAT and FQNNGV. V shed 6 bases, J shed 6 bases, and the junction held 9 bases outside the gene matches. In nucleotides, the CDR3 is TGTGCCAGCAGACCTACCGGACTAGCGGGGAGCAATGAGCAGTTCTTC. Amino acids: CASRPTGLAGSNEQFF.